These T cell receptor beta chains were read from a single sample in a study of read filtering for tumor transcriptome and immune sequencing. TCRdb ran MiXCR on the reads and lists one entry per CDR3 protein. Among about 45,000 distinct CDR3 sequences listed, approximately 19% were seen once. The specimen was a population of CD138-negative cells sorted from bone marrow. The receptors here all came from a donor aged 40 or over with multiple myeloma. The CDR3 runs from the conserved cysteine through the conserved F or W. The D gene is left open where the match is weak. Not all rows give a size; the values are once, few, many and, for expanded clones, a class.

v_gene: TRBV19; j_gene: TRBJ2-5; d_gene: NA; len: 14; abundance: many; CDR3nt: TGTGCCAGTAGTATCTCGGACGGCCAAGAGACCCAGTACTTC; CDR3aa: CASSISDGQETQYF
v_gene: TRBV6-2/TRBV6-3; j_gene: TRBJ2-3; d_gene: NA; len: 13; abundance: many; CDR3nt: TGTGCCAGCAGTCAAGAGGCGGAGGATACGCAGTATTTT; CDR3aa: CASSQEAEDTQYF
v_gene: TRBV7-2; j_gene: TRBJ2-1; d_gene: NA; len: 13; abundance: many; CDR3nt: TGTGCCAGCAGTACGACAGTCTACAATGAGCAGTTCTTC; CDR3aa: CASSTTVYNEQFF
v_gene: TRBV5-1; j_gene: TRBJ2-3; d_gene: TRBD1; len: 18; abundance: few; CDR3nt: TGCGCCAGCAGCTTGGCCACCAGGGGGCGCGGCGACACAGATACGCAGTATTTT; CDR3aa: CASSLATRGRGDTDTQYF
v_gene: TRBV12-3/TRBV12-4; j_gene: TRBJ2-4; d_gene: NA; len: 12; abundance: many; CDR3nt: TGTGCCATCCGGACGGACAAAAACATTCAGTACTTC; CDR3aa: CAIRTDKNIQYF
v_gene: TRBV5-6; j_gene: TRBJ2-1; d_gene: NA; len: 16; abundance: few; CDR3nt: TGTGCCAGCAGCTTGGGCCCGGTCTCCTCCTACAATGAGCAGTTCTTC; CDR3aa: CASSLGPVSSYNEQFF
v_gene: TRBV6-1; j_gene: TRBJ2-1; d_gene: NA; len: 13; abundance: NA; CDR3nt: TGTGCCAGCAGCGTAGCAGAAGTCAATGAGCCGTTCTTC; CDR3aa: CASSVAEVNEPFF
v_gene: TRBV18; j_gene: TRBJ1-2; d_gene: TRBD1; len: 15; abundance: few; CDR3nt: TGTGCCAGCTCACCTACCCGGGACAGGGTTGGAGGCTACACCTTC; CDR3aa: CASSPTRDRVGGYTF
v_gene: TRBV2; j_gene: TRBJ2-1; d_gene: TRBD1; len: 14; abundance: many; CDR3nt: TGTGCCAGCCAAGGACAGGGGGCTAGTGGTGAGCAGTTCTTC; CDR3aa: CASQGQGASGEQFF
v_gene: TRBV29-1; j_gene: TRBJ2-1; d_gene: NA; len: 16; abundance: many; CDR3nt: TGCAGCGTCGAGACCCGGGGAGAGGCAGGGGATAATGAGCAGTTCTTC; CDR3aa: CSVETRGEAGDNEQFF
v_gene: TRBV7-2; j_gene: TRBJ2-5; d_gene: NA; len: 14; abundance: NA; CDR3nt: TGTGCCAGCAGCCCCAGGGTCGGCCAAGAGACCCAGTACTTC; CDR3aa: CASSPRVGQETQYF
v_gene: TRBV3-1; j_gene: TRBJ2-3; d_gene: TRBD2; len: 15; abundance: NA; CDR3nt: TGTGCCAGCAGCCAGACTAGCGGGAGCACAGGTACGCAGTATTTT; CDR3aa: CASSQTSGSTGTQYF
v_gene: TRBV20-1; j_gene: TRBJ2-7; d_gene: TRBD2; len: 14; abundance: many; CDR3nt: TGCAGTGCTCAGACTAGCGGGAGGACCTACGAGCAGTACTTC; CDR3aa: CSAQTSGRTYEQYF
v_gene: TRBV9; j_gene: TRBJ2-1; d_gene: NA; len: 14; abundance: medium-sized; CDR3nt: TGTGCCAGCAGCGTAGAATTACGGGACAATGAGCAGTTCTTC; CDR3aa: CASSVELRDNEQFF
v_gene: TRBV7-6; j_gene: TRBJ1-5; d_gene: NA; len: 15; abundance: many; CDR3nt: TGTGCCAGCAGCCCCGGCAGGGGTCCCAATCAGCCCCAGCATTTT; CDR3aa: CASSPGRGPNQPQHF
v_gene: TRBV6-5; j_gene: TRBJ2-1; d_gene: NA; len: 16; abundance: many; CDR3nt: TGTGCCAGCAGGTCTTCGTGGAGGACCAGATACAATGAGCAGTTCTTC; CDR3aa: CASRSSWRTRYNEQFF
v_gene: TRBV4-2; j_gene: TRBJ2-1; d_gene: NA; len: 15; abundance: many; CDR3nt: TGTGCCAGCAGCCAAGCGATTGACGCATACAATGAGCAGTTCTTC; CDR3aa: CASSQAIDAYNEQFF
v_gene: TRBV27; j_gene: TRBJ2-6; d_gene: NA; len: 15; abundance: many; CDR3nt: TGTGCCAGCACCCCAAGGGGGGCTGGGGCCAACGTCCTGACTTTC; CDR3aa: CASTPRGAGANVLTF
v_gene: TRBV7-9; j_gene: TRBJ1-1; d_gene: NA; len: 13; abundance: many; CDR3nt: TGTGACCTTTCAGGGTCAGGGAACACTGAAGCTTTCTTT; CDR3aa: CDLSGSGNTEAFF
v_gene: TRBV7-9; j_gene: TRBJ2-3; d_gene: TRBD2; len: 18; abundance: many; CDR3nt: TGTGCCAGCAGCCACCCGTCTCCCCCTAGCGGGAGAAGAGATACGCAGTATTTT; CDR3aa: CASSHPSPPSGRRDTQYF
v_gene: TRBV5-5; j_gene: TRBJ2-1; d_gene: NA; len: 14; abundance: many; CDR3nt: TGTGCCAGCAGCTTGTTTTCAGGGAAGGGTGAGCAGTTCTTC; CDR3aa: CASSLFSGKGEQFF
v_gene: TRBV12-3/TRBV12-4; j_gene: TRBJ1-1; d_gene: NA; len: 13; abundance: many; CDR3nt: TGTGCCAGCAATAGGGTAGTGGACACTGAAGCTTTCTTT; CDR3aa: CASNRVVDTEAFF
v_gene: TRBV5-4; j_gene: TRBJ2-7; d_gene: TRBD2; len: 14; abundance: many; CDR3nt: TGTGCCAGCAGCTTTGGCGGGGGGGGATACGAGCAGTACTTC; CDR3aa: CASSFGGGGYEQYF
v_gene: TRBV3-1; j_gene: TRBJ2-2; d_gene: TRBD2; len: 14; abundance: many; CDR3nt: TGTGCCAGCAGACGGGGACTATCTACCGGGGAGCTGTTTTTT; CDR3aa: CASRRGLSTGELFF
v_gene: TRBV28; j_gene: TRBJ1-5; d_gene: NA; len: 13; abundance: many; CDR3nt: TGTGCCAGCAGTTTCCGGGGTAGCCAGCCCCAGCATTTT; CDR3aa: CASSFRGSQPQHF
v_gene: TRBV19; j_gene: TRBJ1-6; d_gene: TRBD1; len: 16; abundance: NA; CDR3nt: TGTGCCAGTAGTTCCACAGGGGAGTACGATAATTCACCCCTCCACTTT; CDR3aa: CASSSTGEYDNSPLHF
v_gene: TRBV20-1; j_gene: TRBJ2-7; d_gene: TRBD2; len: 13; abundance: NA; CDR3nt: TGCAGTGCAATAGCGGGAGACAGCTACGAGCAGTACTTC; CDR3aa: CSAIAGDSYEQYF
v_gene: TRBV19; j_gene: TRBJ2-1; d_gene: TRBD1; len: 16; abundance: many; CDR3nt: TGTGCCAGTAGTCCGATCGACAGGGGCCTTCACAATGAGCAGTTCTTC; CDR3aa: CASSPIDRGLHNEQFF
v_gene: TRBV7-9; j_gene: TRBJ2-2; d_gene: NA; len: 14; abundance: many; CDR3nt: TGTGCCAGCAGCTTAGATGCCGGTTCCGGGGAGCTGTTTTTT; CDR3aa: CASSLDAGSGELFF
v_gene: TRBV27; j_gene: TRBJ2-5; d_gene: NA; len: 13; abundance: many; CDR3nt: TGTGCCAGCAGGATGGACCATCGAAAGACCCAGTACTTC; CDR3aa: CASRMDHRKTQYF
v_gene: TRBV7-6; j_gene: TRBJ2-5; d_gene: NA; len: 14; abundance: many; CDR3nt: TGTGCCAGCAGCTCAGGACAGGAGGGGGAGACCCAGTACTTC; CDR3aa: CASSSGQEGETQYF